Below, 21 T cell receptor beta chains from the same sample are listed, as sequenced in a study of T cell changes during pregnancy in multiple sclerosis (dated by TCRdb to the late 2010s). Libraries were prepared through the immunoSEQ multiplex PCR assay. Entries here come from immuneACCESS through TCRdb and include only in-frame sequences with V and J called. Some clones fail to appear in such tables; in the studies checked, an unresolved V gene covers under half of the shortfall, and the cause of the remainder is unknown. The sample table holds roughly 80,000 clones, of which around 93% were seen once. The ten top clones hold more than 2% of the sample. The source material was peripheral blood, sampled in the second trimester of pregnancy. These TCRs come from a female donor with multiple sclerosis, enrolled in a pregnancy study.

The rearrangement joins TRBV10-3 to TRBJ2-1, with 8 positions matching TRBD2. Germline V gene data show CDR1 as ENHRY and CDR2 as SYGVKD. Trimming removed 5 bases from V and 0 bases from J; junction bases left unmatched: 3. The CDR3 extends over 15 amino acids. CDR3 in amino acids: CAISNLAGSYNEQFF. CDR3 sequence (DNA): TGTGCCATCAGTAACCTAGCGGGCTCCTACAATGAGCAGTTCTTC.

The V and J genes are TRBV27 and TRBJ2-3; D remains ambiguous. This CDR3 region has 14 residues. V was pared by 3 bases and J by 4 bases, with 11 bases between. Germline CDR1 and CDR2: MNHEY and SMNVEV (reference sequence). CDR3 nucleotides: TGTGCCAGCAGTTTCATTAAGCCCCCAGATACGCAGTATTTT. Translation: CASSFIKPPDTQYF.

The rearrangement links TRBV5-1 to TRBJ1-5; unclear D gene. CDR1 and CDR2 (germline): SGHRS, YFSETQ. Trimming stripped 0 bases from V and 4 bases from J, with 5 bases between. This CDR3 has 13 residues. This CDR3 is CASSLDSNQPQHF. The CDR3 nucleotides are TGCGCCAGCAGCTTGGACAGTAATCAGCCCCAGCATTTT.

The V and J genes are TRBV7-2 and TRBJ1-1; D not certain. CDR1 and CDR2 (germline): SGHTA, FQGNSA. This CDR3 has 15 amino acids. V was trimmed by 3 bases and J by 1 base, leaving 12 bases between them. CDR3 sequence reads: CASSLRVWRNTEAFF. As DNA, the CDR3 is TGTGCCAGCAGCTTGAGGGTGTGGAGGAACACTGAAGCTTTCTTT.

This chain joins TRBV27 and TRBJ1-1; tentatively, D is TRBD1 (5 bases). There are 12 residues in the CDR3. V was trimmed by 8 bases and J by 5 bases, leaving 12 bases between them. In germline, CDR1 is MNHEY, CDR2 SMNVEV (reference sequence). CDR3 in amino acids: CASGDLGTEAFF. CDR3 DNA: TGTGCCAGCGGGGACTTAGGGACTGAAGCTTTCTTT.

The V and J genes are TRBV4-1 and TRBJ1-2; D possibly corresponds to TRBD1 (6 bases). The germline V gene encodes CDR1 MGHRA and CDR2 YSYEKL. The V and J ends lost 4 bases and 3 bases respectively, with 12 bases between them. This CDR3 has 14 amino acids. The CDR3 loop is CASSRTPGDYGYTF. The CDR3 DNA is TGCGCCAGCAGCCGAACCCCAGGGGACTATGGCTACACCTTC.

This rearrangement joins TRBV20-1 to TRBJ2-3, with 8 bases identical to TRBD1. The CDR3 sequence is 11 residues long. Germline lookup yields CDR1 DFQATT and CDR2 SNEGSKA (reference sequence). The CDR3 region is CGRGLTDTQYF. In DNA form, the CDR3 reads TGCGGCAGGGGGCTAACAGATACGCAGTATTTT.

The genes are TRBV9 and TRBJ2-1, with 9 bases lining up with TRBD1. Per germline, CDR1 SGDLS and CDR2 YYNGEE. Losses at the gene ends were 2 bases for V and 2 bases for J; bases not matched to a gene: 2. CDR3 size: 15 residues. DNA for the CDR3: TGTGCCAGCAGCGTCGGACAGGGGCCCTACAATGAGCAGTTCTTC. It translates to CASSVGQGPYNEQFF.

The chain joins TRBV18 to TRBJ1-1, with D unclear. From germline, CDR1 is KGHSH and CDR2 LQKENI. Trimming took 0 bases from V and 4 from J, leaving 3 bases between them. The length of the CDR3 is 12 residues. The chain's CDR3 is CASSPPGTEAFF. CDR3 nucleotide sequence: TGTGCCAGCTCACCACCCGGCACTGAAGCTTTCTTT. Combining the CDR3 with reference TRBV18 and TRBJ1-1 gives the whole variable domain NAGVMQNPRHLVRRRGQEARLRCSPMKGHSHVYWYRQLPEEGLKFMVYLQKENIIDESGMPKERFSAEFPKEGPSILRIQQVVRGDSAAYFCASSPPGTEAFFGQGTRLTVV.

The chain combines TRBV18 with TRBJ2-3, with D maybe TRBD2 (5 bases). Germline CDR1 reads KGHSH; CDR2 reads LQKENI. The V gene lost 5 bases and the J gene lost 3 bases, with 15 bases spanning the gap. The CDR3 contains 15 residues. The CDR3 here is CASSEGYSGTDTQYF. The CDR3 nucleotides are TGTGCCAGCTCAGAAGGGTACAGCGGTACAGATACGCAGTATTTT.

Only a few counts were recorded for this clone. The rearrangement joins TRBV30 to TRBJ1-5; 7 bases line up with TRBD1. Looked up from germline, CDR1 is GTSNPN and CDR2 is SVGIG (reference sequence). Trimming took 2 bases from V and 9 from J; bases not matched to a gene: 7. The CDR3 length is 13 residues. The CDR3, as DNA: TGTGCCTGGAGTCGGGACAGCATACGGCCCCAGCATTTT. Translated: CAWSRDSIRPQHF.

As for this clone: The DNA is omitted, as the CDR3 cannot be located on it reliably, and the CDR3 follows TCRdb's listing. The chain recombines TRBV21-1 with TRBJ1-1; no check of the table's D call, TRBD1, against the DNA was made. TRBV21-1 is an annotated pseudogene. The CDR3 extends over 16 residues, inclusive of both ends. The CDR3 is CARVGTGSFMEAEAFF.

The rearrangement joins TRBV6-1 to TRBJ2-1; TRBD2 aligns across 10 bases. Germline CDR1 is MNHNS and CDR2 is SASEGT. The CDR3 is 14 residues long. V was clipped by 5 bases and J by 8 bases; unmatched bases: 6. The CDR3 DNA sequence: TGTGCCAGCAGTCTAGCGGGAGCTCGGTATGAGCAGTTCTTC. Amino acids: CASSLAGARYEQFF.

The chain links TRBV28 to TRBJ1-1; TRBD1 is a possible D gene (5 bases). The V gene's germline CDR1 is MDHEN and CDR2 SYDVKM. The V gene lost 5 bases and the J gene lost 6 bases, with 16 bases spanning the gap. The CDR3 consists of 14 residues. CDR3 loop: CASSPQGLWAEAFF. CDR3 coding DNA: TGTGCCAGCAGTCCGCAGGGTCTTTGGGCTGAAGCTTTCTTT.

J is TRBJ2-7 and V is TRBV15; the D gene is possibly TRBD1 (7 bases). Germline CDR1 is LNHNV and CDR2 is YYDKDF (reference sequence). V shed 6 bases and J shed 5 bases, with 14 bases lying between them. This CDR3 spans 13 amino acids. CDR3 protein: CATRDRDFDEQYF. The CDR3 DNA reads as TGTGCCACCAGAGACAGGGACTTCGACGAGCAGTACTTC.

V gene TRBV7-9 combines with J gene TRBJ2-7; D is ambiguous. V lost 1 base to trimming and J lost 7 bases, with 8 bases between them. Germline assignment: CDR1 SEHNR and CDR2 FQNEAQ (reference sequence). The CDR3 extends over 12 amino acids. CDR3 residues: CASSLGSREQYF. CDR3 coding DNA: TGTGCCAGCAGCTTAGGGAGTCGAGAGCAGTACTTC.

V gene TRBV4-2 combines with J gene TRBJ2-3; 10 nucleotides agree with TRBD1. Germline CDR1 LGHNA, CDR2 YNFKEQ. V gave up 8 bases and J gave up 1 base; unmatched junction bases: 6. This CDR3 comprises 15 residues. In DNA form, the CDR3 reads TGTGCCAGCGGAGTGGGGACAGGGGGCACAGATACGCAGTATTTT. Encoded protein: CASGVGTGGTDTQYF.

This clone was found once. The chain couples TRBV4-2 to TRBJ2-7, with a possible D match to TRBD1 (6 bases). Trimming took off 1 base at V and 3 bases at J, with 10 bases between the two ends. Per the germline V gene, CDR1 is LGHNA and CDR2 is YNFKEQ. This CDR3 is 14 amino acids long. The CDR3 DNA follows: TGTGCCAGCAGCCAAGCCCAGGGGAACTACGAGCAGTACTTC. Its translation is CASSQAQGNYEQYF.

V is TRBV13 and J is TRBJ2-5, with D possibly TRBD1 on 6 matching bases. The V end was cut by 1 base, the J end by 3 bases, with 6 bases between. The CDR3 contains 13 residues. Germline V gives CDR1 PRHDT, CDR2 FYEKMQ (reference sequence). CDR3 in DNA: TGTGCCAGCAGCTTAGACAGGGAAGAGACCCAGTACTTC. It specifies CASSLDREETQYF.

The V and J genes are TRBV30 and TRBJ1-3; the D gene is possibly TRBD1 (5 bases). The germline V gene encodes CDR1 GTSNPN and CDR2 SVGIG (reference sequence). Trimming shortened V by 0 bases and J by 6 bases, and 9 bases separated the two germline ends. The CDR3 has 13 amino acids. CDR3 sequence: CAWSVDSLNTIYF. The CDR3 DNA follows: TGTGCCTGGAGTGTAGACAGCCTAAACACCATATATTTT. Together with reference TRBV30 and TRBJ1-3, the CDR3 gives the full variable domain: SQTIHQWPATLVQPVGSPLSLECTVEGTSNPNLYWYRQAAGRGLQLLFYSVGIGQISSEVPQNLSASRPQDRQFILSSKKLLLSDSGFYLCAWSVDSLNTIYFGEGSWLTVV.

The rearrangement links TRBV6-1 to TRBJ1-2; no clear D gene. Germline CDR1 reads MNHNS; CDR2 reads SASEGT. V lost 4 bases to trimming and J lost 8 bases, with 17 bases between them. The CDR3 has 14 amino acids. CDR3 coding DNA: TGTGCCAGCAGTGGACCCCCCCTCACGGAGGGCTACACCTTC. It yields the protein CASSGPPLTEGYTF.